This T cell receptor (beta chain) is from a study of CD8+ T cells in alopecia areata (dated by TCRdb to 2016 to 2018). About the investigation overall: The treated patients took part in an open-label pilot trial in which moderate-to-severe alopecia areata was treated with oral tofacitinib at 5 to 10 mg twice daily. Tofacitinib was administered for 6 to 18 months, and 6 months of follow-up off drug were then conducted to assess delayed response and recurrence. In both human patients and the C3H/HeJ mouse model, the study applied high-throughput TCRbeta sequencing to look at T cell clonal expansion in alopecia areata. In humans, TCRbeta sequencing was performed on scalp tissue and on sorted CD4+ and CD8+ peripheral blood T cells from healthy controls and from patients with patchy or totalis/universalis alopecia areata. Biopsies were taken from tofacitinib-treated patients at baseline and at 4 and 24 weeks of treatment, and a later scalp biopsy was taken in several of the tofacitinib-treated patients. Clonality in the scalp was compared among normal scalp (n=4), patchy alopecia areata scalp (n=8), and alopecia totalis/universalis scalp (n=8). RNA was extracted with the PAXgene miRNA kit for fixed scalp, the miRNeasy kit for PBMCs, and the RNeasy kit for mouse skin. Amplification of TCRbeta CDR3 regions was done by immunoSEQ multiplex PCR using 35 Vbeta forward primers and 13 Jbeta reverse primers.

Comment on this clone: Its recognized antigen is unknown. There are no base qualities to consult, and no much larger clone falls within one base.

According to the study, the label for this sample's time point signals: baseline before oral tofacitinib. Peripheral blood and lesional scalp punch biopsies were obtained from patients with alopecia areata. PBMCs were separated by density centrifugation and stained for CD3, CD4 and CD8, after which CD4+ and CD8+ T cells were sorted on a FACSAria. The germline V gene (reference sequence) gives CDR1 as LNHDA and CDR2 as SQIVND. The CDR3 starts with the cysteine, ends with the phenylalanine, and has 15 residues. Only CDR3 DNA is held: 45 bases, read in frame from base 1. Trimming removed 5 bases from V and 3 bases from J, leaving 17 bases between the germline ends. The protocol used for the library was the immunoSEQ multiplex PCR assay. RNA was extracted from all samples and reverse transcribed into cDNA as template for TCR sequencing. SuperScript III was used to make first-strand cDNA, primed with a 2:1 mix of oligo-dT and random hexamers. A synthetic immune receptor repertoire was used to assess amplification bias, and residual bias was removed computationally. Per the source publication's procedure: Raw reads were preprocessed to remove errors, and CDR3 was defined according to IMGT conventions as the region from the conserved cysteine to phenylalanine. Clonality was calculated as 1 minus Shannon entropy normalized by log2 of the number of productive unique TCRs. CD4 or CD8 identity of scalp clones was inferred by cross-referencing scalp TCRbeta sequences with sorted blood CD4 and CD8 repertoires. In its TCRdb copy, this immuneACCESS table keeps in-frame sequences only and misses some clones. Where compared with another copy, unresolved V genes explain less than half of these, and the others have no known cause. V, J and clone size reflect that table, while D and trimming were determined from the DNA. This sample lists about 150,000 clones; approximately 87% were detected once. The ten largest clones take up about 14% of the sample.

Beyond this particular receptor, the publication reports: Higher clonality and more expanded CD8+ clones were observed in lesional scalp than in normal scalp, particularly in alopecia totalis/universalis, a finding suggestive of antigenic drive. Scalp TCR repertoire analysis is complicated because resident alphabeta T cells in normal human skin are also sequenced, whereas mouse skin is dominated by gammadelta T cells. TCR sequences shared between patients were less clear than in mice, possibly partly because of HLA diversity in the patient population.

The receptor was derived from a human donor with alopecia areata. The chain links TRBV19 with TRBJ2-7; matching of 6 bases hints at TRBD2 as the D gene. This specimen was CD8+ T cells sorted from blood, taken at week 0. CDR3 reads: CASSPGLNGGYEQYF. The sequenced DNA is TGTGCCAGTAGTCCAGGGTTAAACGGGGGCTACGAGCAGTACTTC. This CDR3, with the reference TRBV19 and TRBJ2-7 proteins standing in past its ends, gives the full variable domain DGGITQSPKYLFRKEGQNVTLSCEQNLNHDAMYWYRQDPGQGLRLIYYSQIVNDFQKGDIAEGYSVSREKKESFPLTVTSAQKNPTAFYLCASSPGLNGGYEQYFGPGTRLTVT.